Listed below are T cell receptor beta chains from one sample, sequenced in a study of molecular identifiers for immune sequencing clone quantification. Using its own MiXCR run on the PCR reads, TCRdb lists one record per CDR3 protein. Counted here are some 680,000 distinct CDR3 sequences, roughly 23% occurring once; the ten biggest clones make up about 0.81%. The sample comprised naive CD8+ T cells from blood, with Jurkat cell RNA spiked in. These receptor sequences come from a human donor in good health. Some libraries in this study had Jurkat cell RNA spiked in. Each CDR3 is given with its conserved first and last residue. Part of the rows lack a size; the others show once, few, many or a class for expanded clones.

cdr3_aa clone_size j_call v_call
CATSRELAGSSYEQYF once TRBJ2-7 TRBV15
CASSLVVGGGLYSGANVLTF - TRBJ2-6 TRBV12-3/TRBV12-4
CASSLGTSGRSGEQFF - TRBJ2-1 TRBV2
CASNQGPNTEAFF - TRBJ1-1 TRBV19
CATSDSGSTGELFF - TRBJ2-2 TRBV24-1
CASSLTGQGRNGYTF few TRBJ1-2 TRBV12-3/TRBV12-4
CASTSIETQYF many TRBJ2-5 TRBV28
CASSLFLADQETQYF many TRBJ2-5 TRBV7-7
CASSQDWQGGSYEQYF few TRBJ2-7 TRBV4-3
CASSSRRNTGELFF many TRBJ2-2 TRBV28
CASRQIIGATGELFF few TRBJ2-2 TRBV19
CSVGRDNTYEQYF - TRBJ2-7 TRBV29-1
CASKDIQETQNF - TRBJ2-5 TRBV2
CASSSLAGGRDTQYF - TRBJ2-3 TRBV6-2/TRBV6-3
CASSQDGAGVGGELFF - TRBJ2-2 TRBV4-3
CASSEERGHPKNIQYF many TRBJ2-4 TRBV6-1